The T cell receptor beta chain under discussion was sequenced for a study of metastatic and nonmetastatic thyroid tumors. For the study at large: The authors compared repertoires across blood and tumor or nodule tissue from malignant and benign thyroid patients. Study outcomes and limitations: In blood and tumor, TCR beta diversity was reportedly significantly higher in malignant thyroid tumors than in benign nodules.

This clone was recorded at least ten times. Its antigen is unknown. Per the original methods: Variation in CDR3 across clinicopathological groups served as the basis for constructing a distant-metastasis classifier in papillary thyroid cancer. From the PCR reads, TCRdb re-called clones with MiXCR. The V and J calls here are based on TCRdb, not the publication. Of 90,000 or so clones detected, around 7.8% appear once; the ten largest clones hold 8.8%. V shed 5 bases, J shed 4 bases, and the junction held 2 bases outside the gene matches. Germline CDR1 SGDLS, CDR2 YYNGEE. The CDR3 runs 13 residues. No patient received treatment before thyroid surgery.

The rearrangement uses TRBV9 and TRBJ1-4, with TRBD1 matching 7 bases. The sample consisted of blood. This TCR was sampled from a female donor with papillary thyroid cancer or a benign thyroid nodule (not recorded which). Some clones in this sample may be carry-over from other donors' samples. CDR3 sequence: CASRGDSNEKLFF. The CDR3 nucleotides read TGTGCCAGCAGGGGGGACAGTAATGAAAAACTGTTTTTT. Looking up the rest from reference TRBV9 and TRBJ1-4 gives the full variable domain: DSGVTQTPKHLITATGQRVTLRCSPRSGDLSVYWYQQSLDQGLQFLIQYYNGEERAKGNILERFSAQQFPDLHSELNLSSLELGDSALYFCASRGDSNEKLFFGSGTQLSVL.